This T cell receptor (beta chain) was identified during a study of cytomegalovirus exposure and HLA in healthy donors. The data were produced by immunoSEQ multiplex PCR, yet TCRdb's version contains in-frame clones alone and is incomplete. Of some 110,000 clones listed, about 91% are singletons. Comment on this clone: Its antigen remains unidentified.

Germline CDR1 reads KGHSH; CDR2 reads LQKENI. The junction had 4 bases not matched to a gene; V was cut back by 2 bases and J by 7 bases. The CDR3 has 13 amino acids. Study conclusions and caveats: In vitro confirmation showed three CMV-associated chains to be CMV antigen specific.

The source material was PBMCs. The source of this sequence is a man between 18 and 35 years old in good health and CMV-seronegative. This rearrangement joins TRBV18 to TRBJ1-1; 7 nucleotides agree with TRBD1. CDR3 region: CASSPRQGDEAFF. The CDR3 DNA reads TGTGCCAGCTCACCAAGACAGGGCGATGAAGCTTTCTTT. Based on the CDR3 plus reference TRBV18 and TRBJ1-1, the full variable domain is NAGVMQNPRHLVRRRGQEARLRCSPMKGHSHVYWYRQLPEEGLKFMVYLQKENIIDESGMPKERFSAEFPKEGPSILRIQQVVRGDSAAYFCASSPRQGDEAFFGQGTRLTVV.